The entry below describes one T cell receptor (beta chain). Using immunoSEQ multiplex PCR, the repertoire was profiled, and TCRdb retains in-frame clones only, with some absent. The data hold 250,000 to 300,000 clones, with roughly 90% observed a single time. Clinical history as reported by participants underpinned cohort assignment. Exposed study participants had met a COVID-19 case within 2 weeks before entry. This sample was included in a study of blood T cell repertoires in COVID-19. Study in general: Acute and convalescent COVID-19 specimens originated in the United States, Italy and Spain. PBMCs, B-cell-depleted T cells, or T cells were the source of the cDNA or gDNA that made up the material.

Sequenced: PBMCs or T cells enriched from blood (not recorded which). The source of this sequence is a woman between 45 and 60 years old who had been exposed to COVID-19.

The CDR3 region is CASSLEPLPAYEQYF. The CDR3 DNA follows: TGTGCCAGCAGCTTGGAGCCACTTCCCGCCTACGAGCAGTACTTC. The chain employs TRBV5-6 and TRBJ2-7, with D hard to call. The CDR3 is 15 residues long. The V and J ends lost 0 bases and 2 bases respectively, with 12 bases between them. The V gene's germline CDR1 is SGHDT and CDR2 YYEEEE.